Shown below are 32 T cell receptor beta chains from a single sample sequenced in a study of cytomegalovirus exposure and HLA in healthy donors. Clones were read by immunoSEQ multiplex PCR, and TCRdb kept only the in-frame ones, dropping some. Counted here are about 200,000 clones, around 87% occurring once; the ten biggest clones make up roughly 2%. Sequencing used PBMCs. The origin of the receptors is a woman aged 18-29 years in good health and CMV-seropositive.

The V call is TRBV5-1, the J call TRBJ2-5; TRBD2 matches 8 bases. This CDR3 is built from 16 residues. The junction had 8 bases not matched to a gene; V was cut back by 0 bases and J by 4 bases. Germline CDR1 reads SGHRS; CDR2 reads YFSETQ. The CDR3 DNA is TGCGCCAGCAGCTTGGGACTAGCGACCCGGGGAGAGACCCAGTACTTC. Protein product: CASSLGLATRGETQYF.

The CDR3 sequence is CASRLTSGVVNEQFF. The CDR3 DNA is TGTGCCAGCAGACTAACTAGCGGGGTGGTCAATGAGCAGTTCTTC. The chain has TRBV7-8 and TRBJ2-1, with 10 bases aligning to TRBD2. V lost 6 bases and J lost 6; bases outside the gene matches: 8. The CDR3 has 15 residues. Germline assignment: CDR1 SGHVS and CDR2 FQNEAQ.

This clone was counted a few times. V is TRBV27 and J is TRBJ1-5, with TRBD1 matching 7 bases. The CDR3 runs to 15 residues. Germline CDR1 is MNHEY and CDR2 is SMNVEV (reference sequence). V gave up 5 bases and J gave up 1 base; unmatched junction bases: 5. The CDR3 DNA follows: TGTGCCAGCAGTGAACAGGGGAAGAGCAATCAGCCCCAGCATTTT. It is translated as CASSEQGKSNQPQHF.

This clone has just a few counts. The rearrangement uses TRBV2 and TRBJ2-7, with a possible D match to TRBD2 (6 bases). CDR3 size: 13 residues. Per the germline V gene, CDR1 is SNHLY and CDR2 is FYNNEI. Trimming cost V 7 bases and J 1 base, with 11 bases left between them. The CDR3, as DNA: TGTGCCAGCAATCAGGACTATTCCTACGAGCAGTACTTC. Its translation: CASNQDYSYEQYF.

This clone was counted a few times. V usage is TRBV6-1 and J usage is TRBJ1-4; unclear D gene. Germline V lookup: CDR1 MNHNS, CDR2 SASEGT. The CDR3 has 14 amino acids. Trimming left V 5 bases short and J 0 bases short, with 7 bases between. The CDR3 bases are TGTGCCAGCAGTACCGGGGCAACTAATGAAAAACTGTTTTTT. Translated: CASSTGATNEKLFF.

This clone was observed once. The chain is built from TRBV14 and TRBJ2-7, with TRBD2 matching 12 bases. The CDR3 is 20 residues long. The germline gives CDR1 SGHDN, CDR2 FVKESK. Losses at the gene ends were 1 base for V and 0 bases for J; bases not matched to a gene: 13. The CDR3 loop is CASSQVSGLAGIRGSYEQYF. The CDR3 DNA is TGTGCCAGCAGCCAAGTGAGCGGACTAGCGGGAATAAGGGGCTCCTACGAGCAGTACTTC.

The V and J genes are TRBV18 and TRBJ2-1, with a tentative D call TRBD2 (6 bases). CDR3 length: 13 amino acids. Germline CDR1 and CDR2: KGHSH and LQKENI. Between the trimmed V and J ends, which lost 4 bases and 5 bases, there was a span of 9 bases. CDR3 sequence (DNA): TGTGCCAGCTCACAGCGGGCCGACAATGAGCAGTTCTTC. This translates into CASSQRADNEQFF.

The genes are TRBV4-2 and TRBJ1-2, with D uncertain. The CDR3 is 13 amino acids. Germline V CDR1 and CDR2: LGHNA, YNFKEQ. V lost 0 bases and J lost 12, with 14 bases in between. CDR3 sequence: CASSQEAGWENTF. The DNA for the CDR3 is TGTGCCAGCAGCCAAGAGGCTGGTTGGGAGAACACCTTC.

The J gene is TRBJ2-1, the V gene TRBV2; 7 bases line up with TRBD1. Germline CDR1 is SNHLY and CDR2 is FYNNEI. V lost 2 bases to trimming and J lost 4 bases; unmatched junction nucleotides: 8. CDR3 length equals 16 residues. The CDR3 loop is CASSELGGQRYNEQFF. CDR3 coding DNA: TGTGCCAGCAGTGAACTAGGGGGCCAGCGTTACAATGAGCAGTTCTTC.

The V call is TRBV5-1, the J call TRBJ2-2; D might be TRBD1 (6 bases). CDR1 is SGHRS and CDR2 is YFSETQ in the germline V gene. This CDR3 has 17 amino acids. Trimming left V 4 bases short and J 1 base short, with 17 bases between. The chain's CDR3 is CASSAHPDRGNTGELFF. In DNA, the CDR3 is TGCGCCAGCAGCGCCCACCCGGACAGAGGGAACACCGGGGAGCTGTTTTTT.

The rearrangement uses TRBV6-1 and TRBJ2-7; TRBD1 might be the D (5 bases). The CDR3 covers 15 residues. V gave up 6 bases and J gave up 0 bases, with 15 bases separating them. CDR1 and CDR2 (germline): MNHNS, SASEGT. CDR3 in amino acids: CASRVNRQISYEQYF. The CDR3 coding sequence is TGTGCCAGCAGAGTAAATAGACAGATCTCCTACGAGCAGTACTTC.

Only one count was recorded for this clone. The gene calls are TRBV7-9 and TRBJ2-5, with D perhaps TRBD1 (6 bases). The germline V and J ends were trimmed by 4 bases and 3 bases, with 9 bases remaining between them. Germline CDR1 reads SEHNR; CDR2 reads FQNEAQ (reference sequence). CDR3 size: 13 residues. The DNA for the CDR3 is TGTGCCAGCAGCTCCCCAGGGGAAGAGACCCAGTACTTC. Protein sequence: CASSSPGEETQYF. The variable domain in full, completed from reference TRBV7-9 and TRBJ2-5, reads DTGVSQNPRHKITKRGQNVTFRCDPISEHNRLYWYRQTLGQGPEFLTYFQNEAQLEKSRLLSDRFSAERPKGSFSTLEIQRTEQGDSAMYLCASSSPGEETQYFGPGTRLLVL.

This clone has only one observation. The chain has TRBV2 and TRBJ2-7, with 11 bases that match TRBD1. Germline loops: CDR1 SNHLY, CDR2 FYNNEI. Trimming at V came to 6 bases and at J to 6 bases, leaving 7 bases not matched to a gene. This CDR3 comprises 14 residues. In DNA, the CDR3 is TGTGCCAGCAGGCCCCCCGGGACAGGGGGCGAGCAGTACTTC. Its translation: CASRPPGTGGEQYF.

CDR3 sequence: CASSLPTVFSRSTEAFF. Here the CDR3 DNA reads TGTGCCAGCAGTCTCCCGACAGTTTTTTCAAGGAGCACTGAAGCTTTCTTT. The chain employs TRBV28 and TRBJ1-1; a weak D match, TRBD1 (5 bases). Germline CDR1 and CDR2: MDHEN and SYDVKM. Trimming removed 5 bases from V and 4 bases from J, with 23 bases in between. The CDR3 covers 17 residues.

The chain carries TRBV7-3 and TRBJ2-3, with a tentative D call TRBD2 (6 bases). CDR3 length: 15 amino acids. CDR1 and CDR2 (germline): SGHTA, FQGTGA. Trimming pared 2 bases from V and 0 bases from J, leaving 9 bases between. In DNA form, the CDR3 reads TGTGCCAGCAGCTTAGCGGGATATAGCACAGATACGCAGTATTTT. Translating it yields CASSLAGYSTDTQYF.

This clone was observed once. The genes are TRBV27 and TRBJ2-7; TRBD1 matches at 7 bases. The junction had 9 bases not matched to a gene; V was cut back by 1 base and J by 9 bases. Germline V gives CDR1 MNHEY, CDR2 SMNVEV (reference sequence). The CDR3 has 14 amino acids. CDR3 nucleotide sequence: TGTGCCAGCAGTTTATACCCGACAGGGAGAGTGCAGTACTTC. Protein sequence: CASSLYPTGRVQYF.

CDR3 sequence: CASSVQASEREQYF. The CDR3 DNA reads as TGTGCCAGTAGTGTTCAGGCTTCTGAACGCGAGCAGTACTTC. The rearrangement links TRBV19 to TRBJ2-7; D not resolved. The CDR3 extends over 14 amino acids. The germline V gene encodes CDR1 LNHDA and CDR2 SQIVND (reference sequence). Trimming pared 5 bases from V and 6 bases from J, leaving 17 bases between. Full variable domain (rest looked up from reference TRBV19 and TRBJ2-7): DGGITQSPKYLFRKEGQNVTLSCEQNLNHDAMYWYRQDPGQGLRLIYYSQIVNDFQKGDIAEGYSVSREKKESFPLTVTSAQKNPTAFYLCASSVQASEREQYFGPGTRLTVT.

The rearrangement joins TRBV7-8 to TRBJ2-7; D remains ambiguous. Trimming stripped 3 bases from V and 0 bases from J, with 9 bases between. Germline values: CDR1 SGHVS, CDR2 FQNEAQ. The CDR3 is 14 residues long. CDR3 protein: CASSFPGPSYEQYF. The DNA of the CDR3 is TGTGCCAGCAGCTTCCCGGGTCCCTCCTACGAGCAGTACTTC.

This clone occurred a few times. The chain has TRBV27 and TRBJ2-1; unclear D gene. Germline V gives CDR1 MNHEY, CDR2 SMNVEV (reference sequence). Trimming stripped 2 bases from V and 4 bases from J, with 12 bases between. The CDR3 totals 15 residues. The CDR3 nucleotides read TGTGCCAGCAGTTTAGGAACGGGTCGGTACAATGAGCAGTTCTTC. Protein product: CASSLGTGRYNEQFF.

The rearrangement uses TRBV5-6 and TRBJ1-1, with 9 bases identical to TRBD1. With V trimmed by 2 bases and J by 1 base, 15 bases remained unmatched. This CDR3 region has 19 residues. Germline assignment: CDR1 SGHDT and CDR2 YYEEEE. CDR3 nucleotide sequence: TGTGCCAGCAGCTTTGGAGGGACAGGGAAGAGGTTGGGGAACACTGAAGCTTTCTTT. Its translation is CASSFGGTGKRLGNTEAFF.

A single count supports this clone. The chain has TRBV28 and TRBJ2-5; 9 positions agree with TRBD2. The V segment lost 1 base and the J segment 5 bases; nucleotides outside the gene matches: 11. This CDR3 is built from 17 residues. Germline lookup yields CDR1 MDHEN and CDR2 SYDVKM. The CDR3 reads CASSLLGVSGRLETQYF. CDR3 DNA: TGTGCCAGCAGTTTATTAGGGGTTAGCGGGAGACTGGAGACCCAGTACTTC.

The J gene is TRBJ2-2, the V gene TRBV7-9, with D perhaps TRBD2 (5 bases). V was trimmed by 8 bases and J by 3 bases, leaving 19 bases between them. This CDR3 is built from 16 residues. Germline V gene sequence: CDR1 SEHNR, CDR2 FQNEAQ (reference sequence). The CDR3 coding sequence is TGTGCCAGCGTCCCCAACCGGGGTGGGGACACCGGGGAGCTGTTTTTT. This translates into CASVPNRGGDTGELFF.

This chain links TRBV14 with TRBJ1-5, with D possibly TRBD1 on 5 matching bases. The CDR3 has 15 amino acids. Germline loops: CDR1 SGHDN, CDR2 FVKESK. V was trimmed by 4 bases and J by 7 bases, leaving 17 bases between them. Here the CDR3 reads CASSPGAGIRQPQHF. The CDR3 nucleotides are TGTGCCAGCAGCCCCGGAGCAGGGATAAGGCAGCCCCAGCATTTT.

V gene TRBV29-1 combines with J gene TRBJ2-7, with D possibly matching TRBD1 (6 bases). Trimming removed 0 bases from V and 3 bases from J, with 18 bases in between. CDR1 is SQVTM, CDR2 ANQGSEA, per germline. This CDR3 is built from 16 residues. As DNA, the CDR3 is TGCAGCGTTGAAGATCCCCTCGGGCAGGGGTACTACGAGCAGTACTTC. Its translation: CSVEDPLGQGYYEQYF.

This clone appeared a single time. This chain joins TRBV11-2 and TRBJ2-1, with 10 bases aligning to TRBD2. CDR3 length: 14 residues. Germline trimming cut 3 bases from V and 4 bases from J; bases unmatched to any gene: 0. Germline CDR1 and CDR2: SGHAT and FQNNGV. The chain's CDR3 is CASSFSGRYNEQFF. DNA of the CDR3: TGTGCCAGCAGCTTTAGCGGGAGGTACAATGAGCAGTTCTTC. Filled out from reference TRBV11-2 and TRBJ2-1, the complete variable domain reads EAGVAQSPRYKIIEKRQSVAFWCNPISGHATLYWYQQILGQGPKLLIQFQNNGVVDDSQLPKDRFSAERLKGVDSTLKIQPAKLEDSAVYLCASSFSGRYNEQFFGPGTRLTVL.

The chain links TRBV30 to TRBJ1-1; the D gene is possibly TRBD1 (5 bases). Germline loops: CDR1 GTSNPN, CDR2 SVGIG (reference sequence). This CDR3 contains 14 residues. V lost 5 bases and J lost 1, with 14 bases in between. The CDR3 region is CAWGHLQGNTEAFF. The CDR3 DNA reads as TGTGCCTGGGGTCACCTTCAGGGGAACACTGAAGCTTTCTTT.

This sequence joins TRBV9 and TRBJ2-1; no clear D. Trimming stripped 7 bases from V and 0 bases from J, with 14 bases between. This CDR3 region has 15 residues. Per the germline V gene, CDR1 is SGDLS and CDR2 is YYNGEE. Here the CDR3 DNA reads TGTGCCAGCGGGCCTCCTGGCGCCTCCTACAATGAGCAGTTCTTC. This codes for CASGPPGASYNEQFF.

V and J are TRBV5-1 and TRBJ2-7; TRBD1 matches 8 bases. This CDR3 comprises 15 residues. Germline V gene data show CDR1 as SGHRS and CDR2 as YFSETQ. V shed 1 base, J shed 4 bases, and the junction held 7 bases outside the gene matches. The CDR3: CASSLHRGVTYEQYF. Here the CDR3 DNA reads TGCGCCAGCAGCTTGCACAGGGGGGTGACTTACGAGCAGTACTTC.

The chain is built from TRBV5-6 and TRBJ1-1, with D possibly TRBD1 on 5 matching bases. Trimming cost V 7 bases and J 1 base, with 11 bases left between them. Germline loops: CDR1 SGHDT, CDR2 YYEEEE. CDR3 length: 13 residues. CDR3 region: CASWRQRNTEAFF. The CDR3 DNA reads as TGTGCCAGCTGGCGACAGAGGAACACTGAAGCTTTCTTT.

The chain joins TRBV6-8 to TRBJ2-1; TRBD2 agrees at 8 bases. V gave up 6 bases and J gave up 0 bases; unmatched junction bases: 22. The germline V gene encodes CDR1 MNHGY and CDR2 SAAAGT. The CDR3 loop spans 21 amino acids. Here the CDR3 DNA reads TGTGCCAGCAGCCCTCCCCCTGAGACTAGCGCGGTTATGAACTCCTACAATGAGCAGTTCTTC. Its protein is CASSPPPETSAVMNSYNEQFF.

The chain uses TRBV6-1 and TRBJ1-1; 7 bases are a match to TRBD1. V lost 1 base to trimming and J lost 3 bases; unmatched junction nucleotides: 8. The germline V gene encodes CDR1 MNHNS and CDR2 SASEGT. The CDR3 totals 16 residues. The CDR3 loop is CASSEVAQGGHTEAFF. CDR3 sequence (DNA): TGTGCCAGCAGTGAAGTGGCCCAGGGGGGCCACACTGAAGCTTTCTTT.

This clone appeared a single time. J is TRBJ2-7 and V is TRBV19; 8 nucleotides match TRBD2. This CDR3 comprises 14 residues. V gave up 2 bases and J gave up 5 bases; unmatched junction bases: 5. Germline V gives CDR1 LNHDA, CDR2 SQIVND (reference sequence). CDR3 amino acids: CASSISSGSDEQYF. CDR3 sequence (DNA): TGTGCCAGTAGTATATCGAGCGGGAGCGACGAGCAGTACTTC.